Sequencing of this T cell receptor (beta chain) was carried out in a study of human T cells and chemical hapten exposure. About the research overall: DPC (0.01%) was patch tested on the upper back and read at 6 days.

Each CDR3 protein is one row after TCRdb ran MiXCR on the RACE reads. The repertoire holds about 380,000 distinct CDR3 sequences, with around 4.8% as singletons. The time point: patch test 1, 2 weeks after DPC sensitization. Treatment denoted: therapeutic diphenylcyclopropenone sensitization with weekly scalp DPC. This clonotype appeared many times. CDR3 length equals 15 residues. The germline V and J ends were trimmed by 6 bases and 1 base, with 15 bases remaining between them. This sequence joins TRBV12-3 or TRBV12-4 and TRBJ1-2; weak D call: TRBD1 (6 bases). The sequence derives from a woman in her 50s with alopecia areata. Some clones in this sample may be carry-over from other donors' samples. Sample: whole blood, taken in connection with sensitization to the hapten diphenylcyclopropenone (DPC). The CDR3 loop is CASRPQDSFNYGYTF. CDR3 coding DNA: TGTGCCAGCAGACCCCAGGACAGCTTTAACTATGGCTACACCTTC.